A single sample gave rise to the 6 T cell receptor beta chains below, sequenced in a study of control samples from healthy donors and cancer patients. TCRdb's copy holds only in-frame clones and misses some; the assay was immunoSEQ multiplex PCR. The top ten hold 1.7% of the sample, which has roughly 55,000 clones, about 92% seen once. Specimen: PBMCs. These receptors all stem from a man between 35 and 55 years old with colorectal cancer.

This chain links TRBV7-2 with TRBJ1-5; 7 nucleotides agree with TRBD1. The germline gives CDR1 SGHTA, CDR2 FQGNSA. The trim removed 11 bases at V and 3 bases at J, leaving 7 bases unmatched. CDR3 length: 13 amino acids. CDR3 DNA: TGTGCCTCTAGGGGGCAGGCCAATCAGCCCCAGCATTTT. Protein: CASRGQANQPQHF.

This clone was counted between two and nine times. V is TRBV5-4 and J is TRBJ1-1; D remains unclear. The CDR3 consists of 14 residues. Trimming left V 0 bases short and J 0 bases short, with 6 bases between. From germline, CDR1 is SGHNT and CDR2 YYREEE (reference sequence). CDR3 loop: CASSLDSMNTEAFF. Written as DNA, the CDR3 is TGTGCCAGCAGCTTGGACAGTATGAACACTGAAGCTTTCTTT.

The sample holds a few counts of this clone. V gene TRBV7-7 combines with J gene TRBJ2-2; D uncertain. V was cut by 6 bases and J by 6 bases, with 17 bases left in between. This CDR3 has 15 amino acids. Germline V gene sequence: CDR1 SSHAT, CDR2 FNYEAQ (reference sequence). The DNA of the CDR3 is TGTGCCAGCAGTGTAGCAGCCGGGTTGCCCGGGGAGCTGTTTTTT. Translated, it gives CASSVAAGLPGELFF.

The V and J genes are TRBV9 and TRBJ2-3; D is uncertain. This CDR3 is built from 16 residues. Germline CDR1 SGDLS, CDR2 YYNGEE. Trimming left V 3 bases short and J 2 bases short, with 16 bases between. In DNA form, the CDR3 reads TGTGCCAGCAGCGAAAATCACGGCGGCCCCACAGATACGCAGTATTTT. This codes for CASSENHGGPTDTQYF.

The J gene is TRBJ2-7, the V gene TRBV7-3, with 8 bases that match TRBD1. There are 15 residues in the CDR3. The junction had 5 bases not matched to a gene; V was cut back by 2 bases and J by 2 bases. Germline V CDR1 and CDR2: SGHTA, FQGTGA. CDR3 sequence: CASSLAAGGAYEQYF. Here the CDR3 DNA reads TGTGCCAGCAGCTTAGCGGCAGGGGGCGCCTACGAGCAGTACTTC.

The V and J genes are TRBV12-5 and TRBJ2-7; D is possibly TRBD2 (7 bases). The CDR3 has 14 amino acids. Trimming removed 4 bases at V and 2 bases at J, with 12 bases between. The V gene's germline CDR1 is LGHNT and CDR2 FRNRAP. CDR3 in amino acids: CASGWEGHPYEQYF. CDR3 DNA: TGTGCTAGTGGTTGGGAGGGACATCCCTACGAGCAGTACTTC.